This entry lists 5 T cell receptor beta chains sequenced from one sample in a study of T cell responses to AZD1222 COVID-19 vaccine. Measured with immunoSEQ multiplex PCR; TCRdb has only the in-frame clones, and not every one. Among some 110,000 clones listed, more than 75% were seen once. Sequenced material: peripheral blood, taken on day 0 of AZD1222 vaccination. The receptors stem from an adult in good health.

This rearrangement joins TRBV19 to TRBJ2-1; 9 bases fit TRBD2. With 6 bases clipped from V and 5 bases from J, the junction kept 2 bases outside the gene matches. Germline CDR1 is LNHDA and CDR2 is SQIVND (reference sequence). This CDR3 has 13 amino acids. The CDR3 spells CASSRTSDNEQFF. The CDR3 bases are TGTGCCAGTAGCAGGACTAGCGACAATGAGCAGTTCTTC.

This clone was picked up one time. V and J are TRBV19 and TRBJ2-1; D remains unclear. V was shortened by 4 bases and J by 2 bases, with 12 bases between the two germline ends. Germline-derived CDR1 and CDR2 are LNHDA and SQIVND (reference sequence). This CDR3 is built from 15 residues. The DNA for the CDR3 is TGTGCCAGTAGTAGCGATAGGGTCACCTACAATGAGCAGTTCTTC. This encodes CASSSDRVTYNEQFF.

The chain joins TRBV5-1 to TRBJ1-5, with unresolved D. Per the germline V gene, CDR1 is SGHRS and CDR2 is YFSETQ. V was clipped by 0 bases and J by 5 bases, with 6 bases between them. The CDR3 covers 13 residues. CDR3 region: CASSLDRYQPQHF. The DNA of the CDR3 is TGCGCCAGCAGCTTGGATAGATATCAGCCCCAGCATTTT.

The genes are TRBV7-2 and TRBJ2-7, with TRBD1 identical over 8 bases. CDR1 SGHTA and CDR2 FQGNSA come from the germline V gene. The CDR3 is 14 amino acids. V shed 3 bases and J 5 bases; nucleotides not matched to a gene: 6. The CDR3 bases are TGTGCCAGCAGCTTTGGACAGGGTGCCCACGAGCAGTACTTC. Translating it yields CASSFGQGAHEQYF.

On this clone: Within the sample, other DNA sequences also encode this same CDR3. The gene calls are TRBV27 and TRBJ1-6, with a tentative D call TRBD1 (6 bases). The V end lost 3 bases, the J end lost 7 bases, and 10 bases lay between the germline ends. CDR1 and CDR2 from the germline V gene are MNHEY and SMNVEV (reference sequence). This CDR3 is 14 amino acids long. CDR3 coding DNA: TGTGCCAGCAGTTTTCCGCAGGGGAATTCACCCCTCCACTTT. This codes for CASSFPQGNSPLHF.